The T cell receptor (beta chain) under discussion was sequenced for a study of glioma-infiltrating T cells. Study-wide findings and caveats: CDR3 overlap between tissue and blood was very small. Gliomas, especially low-grade, showed above-expected tissue-blood divergence; non-neoplastic patients showed below.

This clonotype was seen repeatedly, ten times or more. Antigen unknown. Amplification of TCR alpha and beta CDR3 regions from RNA used iRepertoire nested multiplex PCR. Input was roughly 85-450 ng of tissue mRNA or PBMC total RNA. TCRdb used MiXCR to reprocess the multiplex PCR reads, holding one entry per CDR3 protein. This sample has about 12,000 distinct CDR3 sequences; about 30% occur once, and the top ten carry 35% to 50%. CDR1 is MDHEN, CDR2 SYDVKM, per germline. The length of the CDR3 is 15 residues. Trimming removed 5 bases from V and 7 bases from J; junction bases left unmatched: 10. The chain combines TRBV28 with TRBJ1-4, with 7 bases that match TRBD1. The sequence derives from a human donor with low-grade glioma or glioblastoma, undergoing nonglioma brain surgery, or in good health (not recorded which). What was sequenced was glioma tissue, nonneoplastic brain tissue, or PBMCs (not recorded which). CDR3 sequence: CASSLPDRLSEKLFF. CDR3 DNA: TGTGCCAGCAGTCTCCCGGACAGGCTTAGTGAAAAACTGTTTTTT.